This T cell receptor (beta chain) was observed in a study of blood T cell repertoires in COVID-19. Study summary: Material from acute and convalescent COVID-19 was sourced from the United States, Italy and Spain.

Here immunoSEQ multiplex PCR was the method, and the copy in TCRdb shows in-frame clones only, minus some. The sample shows just under 85,000 clones, 65% to 85% of them seen only once. This TCR came from a woman aged 55-69 years with acute or convalescent COVID-19. Sequences were obtained from peripheral blood.

The CDR3 protein is CASGLLQETQYF. As DNA, the CDR3 is TGTGCCAGCGGACTACTACAAGAGACCCAGTACTTC. V usage is TRBV12-3 or TRBV12-4 and J usage is TRBJ2-5, with D possibly being TRBD2 (6 bases). CDR3 length: 12 amino acids. V was clipped by 8 bases and J by 2 bases, with 9 bases between them.